This is a list of T cell receptor beta chains from one sample in a study of OX40 agonist ivuxolimab in advanced cancers. Repertoires were generated with immunoSEQ multiplex PCR, while TCRdb's copy carries only in-frame clones and drops some. The data contain under 80,000 clones, 87% of them singletons. The specimen was CD4+ or CD8+ T cells sorted from blood, collected in a trial of the OX40 agonist ivuxolimab. These receptors originate from an adult with an advanced solid tumor such as melanoma, head and neck, liver or kidney cancer. Each CDR3 is given with its conserved first and last residue. Fields, in order: V gene, J gene, CDR3 protein.

V gene: TRBV5-6
J gene: TRBJ1-3
CDR3 protein: CASSLGQGGGNTIYF

V gene: TRBV28
J gene: TRBJ1-5
CDR3 protein: CASSFRLQSAPAFWKHF

V gene: TRBV6-1
J gene: TRBJ2-2
CDR3 protein: CASSATRAGTNTGELFF

V gene: TRBV19
J gene: TRBJ1-5
CDR3 protein: CASSDRQGSNQPQHF

V gene: TRBV6-5
J gene: TRBJ2-2
CDR3 protein: CASGLAANTGELFF

V gene: TRBV2
J gene: TRBJ2-3
CDR3 protein: CASSAILRDRGTDTQYF

V gene: TRBV7-9
J gene: TRBJ1-5
CDR3 protein: CASSGLDNQPQHF

V gene: TRBV6-5
J gene: TRBJ2-7
CDR3 protein: CASSYSVDSKGGEQYF

V gene: TRBV7-8
J gene: TRBJ2-1
CDR3 protein: CASSLVGNIYNEQFF

V gene: TRBV9
J gene: TRBJ1-6
CDR3 protein: CASSVGEGQKTPLHF

V gene: TRBV5-1
J gene: TRBJ1-1
CDR3 protein: CASSLSPGGIPEAFF

V gene: TRBV7-6
J gene: TRBJ2-3
CDR3 protein: CASSQAGRGDTDTQYF

V gene: TRBV19
J gene: TRBJ1-4
CDR3 protein: CASSIQGTSTNEKLFF

V gene: TRBV18
J gene: TRBJ2-2
CDR3 protein: CASSPPGDTGELFF

V gene: TRBV5-1
J gene: TRBJ1-1
CDR3 protein: CASSLGVGDTEAFF

V gene: TRBV6-6
J gene: TRBJ1-1
CDR3 protein: CASSLNRDGNTEAFF

V gene: TRBV5-1
J gene: TRBJ1-1
CDR3 protein: CASSFDGASEAFF

V gene: TRBV6-4
J gene: TRBJ2-2
CDR3 protein: CASARTPEGGELFF

V gene: TRBV14
J gene: TRBJ2-1
CDR3 protein: CASSQGQGAYNEQFF

V gene: TRBV11-2
J gene: TRBJ1-1
CDR3 protein: CASRQEGDATEAFF

V gene: TRBV29-1
J gene: TRBJ2-1
CDR3 protein: CSVNQGVRGEQFF

V gene: TRBV4-3
J gene: TRBJ1-2
CDR3 protein: CASSQDGGGPNYGYTF

V gene: TRBV27
J gene: TRBJ2-3
CDR3 protein: CASSGQGGTDTQYF

V gene: TRBV19
J gene: TRBJ2-2
CDR3 protein: CASHEEGRNTGELFF